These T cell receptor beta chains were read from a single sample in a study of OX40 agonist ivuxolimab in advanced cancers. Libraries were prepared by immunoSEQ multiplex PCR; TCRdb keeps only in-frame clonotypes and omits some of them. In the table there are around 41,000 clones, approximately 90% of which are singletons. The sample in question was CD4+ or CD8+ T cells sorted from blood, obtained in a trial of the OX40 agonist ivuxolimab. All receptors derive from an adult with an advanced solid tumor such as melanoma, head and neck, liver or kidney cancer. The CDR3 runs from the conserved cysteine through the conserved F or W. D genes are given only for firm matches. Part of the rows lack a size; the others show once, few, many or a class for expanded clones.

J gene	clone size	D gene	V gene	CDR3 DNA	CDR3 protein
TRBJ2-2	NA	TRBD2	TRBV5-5	TGTGCCAGCAGCTTGGGACTAGCGGGGAACACCGGGGAGCTGTTTTTT	CASSLGLAGNTGELFF
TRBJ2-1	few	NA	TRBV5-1	TGCGCCAGCAGCTTGGGAGCGGACAATGAGCAGTTCTTC	CASSLGADNEQFF
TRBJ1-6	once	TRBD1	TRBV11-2	TGTGCCAGCAGCTTAGATGTCAGGGGGACCTATAATTCACCCCTCCACTTT	CASSLDVRGTYNSPLHF
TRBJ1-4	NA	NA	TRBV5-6	TGTGCCAGCAGCTTGACAGTACGAAATGAAAAACTGTTTTTT	CASSLTVRNEKLFF
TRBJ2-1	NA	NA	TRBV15	TGTGCCACCAGCTCCGCGACTGTCTACAATGAGCAGTTCTTC	CATSSATVYNEQFF
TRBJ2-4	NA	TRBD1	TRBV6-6	TGTGCCAGCAGTTACTCGACAGGGGTGAACATTCAGTACTTC	CASSYSTGVNIQYF
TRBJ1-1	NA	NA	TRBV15	TGTGCCACCAGCAAAAGAAAAGGCGGGGCTGAAGCTTTCTTT	CATSKRKGGAEAFF
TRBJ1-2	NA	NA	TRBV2	TGTGCCAGCAGGTTGACAGTTTCTAACTATGGCTACACCTTC	CASRLTVSNYGYTF
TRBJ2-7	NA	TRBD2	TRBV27	TGTGCCAGCAGTTTACGGGAGGGTGGAGCCTACGAGCAGTACTTC	CASSLREGGAYEQYF
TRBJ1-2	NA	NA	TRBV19	TGTGCCAGTAGTATGGTAGGGGTTGGCTACACCTTC	CASSMVGVGYTF
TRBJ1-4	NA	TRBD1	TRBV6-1	TGTGCCAGCAGGGACAGGGGTCTGGGGGAAAAACTGTTTTTT	CASRDRGLGEKLFF
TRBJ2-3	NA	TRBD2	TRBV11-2	TGTGCCAGCAGCCTCGGACTAGTCGCAGATACGCAGTATTTT	CASSLGLVADTQYF
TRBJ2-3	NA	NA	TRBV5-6	TGTGCCAGCAGCTTACCAGGGGCAGATACGCAGTATTTT	CASSLPGADTQYF
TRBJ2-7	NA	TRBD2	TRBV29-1	TGCAGCGCCGGAGGTAGCGGGAGTCTGGTATCGAGTGAGCAGTACTTC	CSAGGSGSLVSSEQYF
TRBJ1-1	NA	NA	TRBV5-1	TGCGCCAGCAGCTCCGCGGGGTCTAGGAACACTGAAGCTTTCTTT	CASSSAGSRNTEAFF
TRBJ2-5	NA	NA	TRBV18	TGTGCCAGCTCACCCCCTTCACGGGAGGAGACCCAGTACTTC	CASSPPSREETQYF
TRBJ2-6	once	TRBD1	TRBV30	TGTGCCGGGGACAGGAGCTCTGGGGCCAACGTCCTGACTTTC	CAGDRSSGANVLTF
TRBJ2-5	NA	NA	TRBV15	TGTGCCACCAGCAGAATCCGGGACCCCCCACAAGAGACCCAGTACTTC	CATSRIRDPPQETQYF
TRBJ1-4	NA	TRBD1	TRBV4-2	TGTGCCAGCAGCCTTCTACAGGGGTATAACGAAAAACTGTTTTTT	CASSLLQGYNEKLFF
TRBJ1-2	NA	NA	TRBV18	TGTGCCAGCTCACCACAGGTGGGGCAGGGCGGCGACTATGGCTACACCTTC	CASSPQVGQGGDYGYTF
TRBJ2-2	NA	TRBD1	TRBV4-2	TGTGCCAGCAGCCTTTGGGCAGGGGGCTACACCGGGGAGCTGTTTTTT	CASSLWAGGYTGELFF
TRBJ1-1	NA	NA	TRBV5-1	TGCGCCAGCAGCTTGGAGGTGGGCACTGAAGCTTTCTTT	CASSLEVGTEAFF
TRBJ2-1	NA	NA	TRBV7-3	TGTGCCAGCAGCCCCTACCCGGAGAGGGGGGCCTACAATGAGCAGTTCTTC	CASSPYPERGAYNEQFF
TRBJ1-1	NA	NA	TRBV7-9	TGTGCCAGCAGCTTAGCGGGTCCCAACACTGAAGCTTTCTTT	CASSLAGPNTEAFF
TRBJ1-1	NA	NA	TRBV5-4	TGTGCCAGCAGCTTAATAGGGGAGATAGTGACTGAAGCTTTCTTT	CASSLIGEIVTEAFF
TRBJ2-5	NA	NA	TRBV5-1	TGCGCCAGCAGCTTGCGTCCAGCCCAACAAGAGACCCAGTACTTC	CASSLRPAQQETQYF